This T cell receptor beta chain was documented in a study of blood T cell repertoires in COVID-19. About the study: In each case, the material was cDNA or gDNA derived from T cells, B-cell-depleted T cells, or PBMCs.

The CDR3 is 16 amino acids. V shed 1 base, J shed 6 bases, and the junction held 7 bases outside the gene matches. In germline, CDR1 is SGHAT, CDR2 FQNNGV. The protocol was immunoSEQ multiplex PCR, while the TCRdb copy is restricted to in-frame clones and leaves out a portion. The data show approximately 180,000 clones, approximately 81% seen once. The chain joins TRBV11-2 to TRBJ2-3, with 10 bases identical to TRBD2. The sequence derives from a person aged 70 to 85 with COVID-19, enrolled during active disease. Sequences were obtained from peripheral blood. The CDR3 region has the DNA TGTGCCAGCAGCTTAGTTAGCGGGGGGCTGTTGGATACGCAGTATTTT. Its protein product is CASSLVSGGLLDTQYF.